These 22 T cell receptor beta chains share one sample of origin, sequenced in a study of response to subunit inactivated influenza vaccine. TCRdb fed the RT-PCR reads into MiXCR, producing one record per CDR3 protein. The table records roughly 290,000 distinct CDR3 sequences, just over 20% of them present only once. This sample comprised PBMCs from blood, obtained about 20 months after vaccination. Source of these receptors: a man aged 50-75 years who received an inactivated influenza vaccine.

The sample holds many counts of this clonotype. J is TRBJ1-2 and V is TRBV20-1; the D gene is possibly TRBD1 (5 bases). Trimming shortened V by 0 bases and J by 8 bases, and 13 bases separated the two germline ends. Per the germline V gene, CDR1 is DFQATT and CDR2 is SNEGSKA (reference sequence). The CDR3 totals 13 residues. This CDR3 reads CSAREEQGSGYTF. Here the CDR3 DNA reads TGCAGTGCTAGAGAGGAGCAGGGATCGGGCTACACCTTC.

This clonotype was counted a few times. CDR3 coding DNA: TGTGCCAGCAGCCTCCTAGACAATTTCTACAATGAGCAGTTCTTC. Residues: CASSLLDNFYNEQFF. V is TRBV7-2 and J is TRBJ2-1, with D unclear. Germline loops: CDR1 SGHTA, CDR2 FQGNSA. The CDR3 sequence is 15 residues long. Trimming cost V 5 bases and J 3 bases, with 14 bases left between them.

The gene calls are TRBV2 and TRBJ2-7, with a weak D call TRBD1 (6 bases). CDR3 size: 14 residues. Germline V gene data show CDR1 as SNHLY and CDR2 as FYNNEI. Deletions cut 6 bases from V and 0 bases from J, with 12 bases between. CDR3 nucleotides: TGTGCCAGCAGCGTAGACAGGTACTCCTACGAGCAGTACTTC. It encodes CASSVDRYSYEQYF.

As regards this clonotype: The germline gene is not matched at one end of the junction; a read error may be the cause. This chain connects TRBV3-1 to TRBJ1-2; 10 bases are shared with TRBD1. The CDR3 extends over 18 amino acids. In germline, CDR1 is LGHDT, CDR2 YNNKEL (reference sequence). The DNA of the CDR3 is TGTGCCAGCACCCAAGGGTCATTCCGGGACAGGGGATTTCGGGGCTACACCTTC. Amino acid sequence: CASTQGSFRDRGFRGYTF.

The chain is built from TRBV12-3 or TRBV12-4 and TRBJ1-3; 7 nucleotides line up with TRBD1. With V trimmed by 4 bases and J by 3 bases, 3 bases remained unmatched. This CDR3 contains 14 residues. CDR3 DNA: TGTGCCAGCAGTTACAGGGGACTTGGAAACACCATATATTTT. This sequence encodes CASSYRGLGNTIYF.

This rearrangement joins TRBV5-5 to TRBJ1-1, with unresolved D. The CDR3 runs 13 residues. The ends were cut back, 5 bases at V and 4 bases at J, with 12 bases in the middle. CDR1 is SGHKS and CDR2 is YYEKEE in the germline V gene (reference sequence). CDR3 residues: CASSVDTRTEAFF. The CDR3 DNA reads TGTGCCAGCAGTGTAGACACCCGCACTGAAGCTTTCTTT.

This clonotype was observed a few times. This chain joins TRBV20-1 and TRBJ2-3, with TRBD2 identical over 11 bases. Germline values: CDR1 DFQATT, CDR2 SNEGSKA (reference sequence). With 4 bases clipped from V and 5 bases from J, the junction kept 11 bases outside the gene matches. The CDR3 extends over 16 amino acids. The CDR3 region is CSATLISGRARDTQYF. The CDR3 bases are TGCAGTGCTACCCTTATTAGCGGGAGGGCCCGAGATACGCAGTATTTT.

The rearrangement links TRBV29-1 to TRBJ2-3, with D possibly TRBD2 on 6 matching bases. This CDR3 is built from 14 residues. Germline loops: CDR1 SQVTM, CDR2 ANQGSEA. Trimming left V 1 base short and J 7 bases short, with 15 bases between. The CDR3 loop reads CSVEGDWSGYTQYF. The CDR3, as DNA: TGCAGCGTTGAAGGAGACTGGAGCGGGTATACGCAGTATTTT.

This clonotype was observed many times. V and J are TRBV12-3 or TRBV12-4 and TRBJ1-6; 8 nucleotides agree with TRBD1. Germline trimming cut 1 base from V and 10 bases from J; bases unmatched to any gene: 3. The CDR3 spans 14 residues. Written as DNA, the CDR3 is TGTGCCAGCAGTTTAGGACAGGGGCTGTCACCCCTCCACTTT. It specifies CASSLGQGLSPLHF.

This clonotype has more than one count but fewer than ten. DNA of the CDR3: TGTGCCACCAGCACTATAGGACAGGGTACCTCCTACGAGCAGTACTTC. Residues: CATSTIGQGTSYEQYF. This chain links TRBV15 with TRBJ2-7, with TRBD1 matching over 8 bases. The CDR3 has 16 residues. CDR1 is LNHNV and CDR2 is YYDKDF in the germline V gene (reference sequence). V was pared by 4 bases and J by 0 bases, with 8 bases of the junction left unmatched.

This clonotype was seen more than once but under ten times. The V and J genes are TRBV2 and TRBJ2-1, with 8 bases identical to TRBD2. V trimming: 10 bases; J trimming: 8 bases; junction bases outside the gene matches: 13. Germline CDR1 is SNHLY and CDR2 is FYNNEI. The CDR3 sequence is 14 residues long. The DNA for the CDR3 is TGTGCCACCCTCTGGGTAGCGGGACTCTATGAGCAGTTCTTC. Its translation: CATLWVAGLYEQFF.

The V call is TRBV10-3, the J call TRBJ2-7; the match to TRBD1 covers 7 bases. V lost 4 bases, J lost 4 bases, and 4 bases stayed unmatched. The germline gives CDR1 ENHRY, CDR2 SYGVKD. This CDR3 contains 13 residues. The CDR3 DNA is TGTGCCATCAGTGCCCCGACAGGGTACGAGCAGTACTTC. It specifies CAISAPTGYEQYF.

The rearrangement uses TRBV24-1 and TRBJ2-5, with D tentatively TRBD1 or TRBD2 (6 bases each). V lost 5 bases and J 5 bases, leaving 20 bases between the germline ends. CDR3 size: 16 residues. From germline, CDR1 is KGHDR and CDR2 SFDVKD. The CDR3 loop reads CATSAEGGHEVETQYF. CDR3 bases: TGTGCCACCAGTGCCGAAGGGGGGCACGAGGTGGAGACCCAGTACTTC.

The J gene is TRBJ2-5, the V gene TRBV2; D remains ambiguous. The CDR3 extends over 12 amino acids. Germline CDR1 is SNHLY and CDR2 is FYNNEI. V lost 9 bases and J lost 5, with 13 bases in between. CDR3 DNA: TGTGCCAGTGATAGAGGAGTGGAGACCCAGTACTTC. Encoded protein: CASDRGVETQYF. Full variable domain (remainder filled in from reference TRBV2 and TRBJ2-5): EPEVTQTPSHQVTQMGQEVILRCVPISNHLYFYWYRQILGQKVEFLVSFYNNEISEKSEIFDDQFSVERPDGSNFTLKIRSTKLEDSAMYFCASDRGVETQYFGPGTRLLVL.

This clonotype was found a few times. The V and J genes are TRBV25-1 and TRBJ1-6, with D uncertain. The CDR3 covers 14 residues. V dropped 3 bases and J dropped 1 base, with 4 bases sitting between them. Germline CDR1 MGHDK, CDR2 SYGVNS. The CDR3 region has the DNA TGTGCCAGCAGTGACACTTCCTATAATTCACCCCTCCACTTT. This codes for CASSDTSYNSPLHF. The full variable domain, completed using reference TRBV25-1 and TRBJ1-6, is EADIYQTPRYLVIGTGKKITLECSQTMGHDKMYWYQQDPGMELHLIHYSYGVNSTEKGDLSSESTVSRIRTEHFPLTLESARPSHTSQYLCASSDTSYNSPLHFGNGTRLTVT.

The V and J genes are TRBV20-1 and TRBJ2-2, with 9 positions matching TRBD1. Per the germline V gene, CDR1 is DFQATT and CDR2 is SNEGSKA (reference sequence). The CDR3 extends over 14 amino acids. The V gene end was trimmed by 5 bases and the J gene end by 5 bases; junction bases not matched to a gene: 6. The chain's CDR3 is CSASDRGDTGELFF. CDR3 sequence (DNA): TGCAGTGCTTCGGACAGGGGAGATACCGGGGAGCTGTTTTTT.

This clonotype has just a few counts. The rearrangement links TRBV5-4 to TRBJ2-3; 11 nucleotides agree with TRBD2. Germline-derived CDR1 and CDR2 are SGHNT and YYREEE (reference sequence). V shed 4 bases, J shed 2 bases, and the junction held 3 bases outside the gene matches. CDR3 length: 15 amino acids. The CDR3 sequence: CASSATSGDTDTQYF. DNA for the CDR3: TGTGCCAGCAGCGCGACTAGCGGGGACACAGATACGCAGTATTTT.

CDR3: CAISGGAPYEQYF. CDR3 in DNA: TGTGCCATCTCAGGCGGGGCGCCCTACGAGCAGTACTTC. The rearrangement links TRBV10-3 to TRBJ2-7; tentative D call: TRBD2 (6 bases). The CDR3 is made up of 13 amino acids. V dropped 8 bases and J dropped 2 bases, with 13 bases sitting between them. From germline, CDR1 is ENHRY and CDR2 SYGVKD.

This clonotype was counted many times. V and J are TRBV27 and TRBJ1-6; 8 bases align to TRBD1. This CDR3 is 15 amino acids long. The V gene's germline CDR1 is MNHEY and CDR2 SMNVEV (reference sequence). J lost 9 bases, V lost 3 bases, and 7 bases had no gene match. CDR3 in DNA: TGTGCCAGCAGTTTTGGGACAGGCCGTGGTTCACCCCTCCACTTT. This translates into CASSFGTGRGSPLHF.

This clonotype was detected only a few times. The chain carries TRBV9 and TRBJ2-1, with D uncertain. Trimming removed 0 bases from V and 8 bases from J, with 18 bases in between. The CDR3 sequence is 16 residues long. CDR1 and CDR2 (germline): SGDLS, YYNGEE. The CDR3 coding sequence is TGTGCCAGCAGCGTAGCCTCCAACAGCCCTACATATGAGCAGTTCTTC. This sequence encodes CASSVASNSPTYEQFF.

This clonotype was seen only a few times. V and J are TRBV5-6 and TRBJ2-4; 11 bases are a match to TRBD1. Germline loops: CDR1 SGHDT, CDR2 YYEEEE. CDR3 length: 19 residues. Trimming cost V 4 bases and J 0 bases; bases outside gene matches: 12. Here the CDR3 DNA reads TGTGCCAGCAGCGGACAGGGGGCGCGGGGACTGATAGCCAAAAACATTCAGTACTTC. It encodes CASSGQGARGLIAKNIQYF.

There are a few counts of this clonotype. The chain recombines TRBV7-9 with TRBJ1-1, with unresolved D. The CDR3 length is 13 residues. Trimming removed 1 base from V and 10 bases from J, with 13 bases in between. In germline, CDR1 is SEHNR, CDR2 FQNEAQ (reference sequence). The CDR3 sequence is CASSLDGRPGAFF. CDR3 DNA: TGTGCCAGCAGCTTAGATGGGCGACCGGGAGCTTTCTTT.